This entry lists 8 T cell receptor beta chains sequenced from one sample in a study of T and B cells in COVID-19 patients. BIOMED2 TRB-A/B primer pools were used in multiplex TRB PCR. TCRdb fed the multiplex PCR reads into MiXCR, producing one record per CDR3 protein. The sample carries around 23,000 distinct CDR3 sequences, around 28% recorded once. Blood genomic DNA input for TRB amplification was about 240-500 ng. The specimen was blood. The receptors stem from a human donor who had recovered from COVID-19.

By share, this clonotype ranks as medium-sized (0.01 to 0.1%). The rearrangement uses TRBV19 and TRBJ2-5; D possibly corresponds to TRBD1 (5 bases). Between the trimmed V and J ends, which lost 5 bases and 3 bases, there was a span of 7 bases. Looked up from germline, CDR1 is LNHDA and CDR2 is SQIVND (reference sequence). CDR3 length: 12 residues. The CDR3 bases are TGTGCCAGTAGTGGGGCAGAAGAGACCCAGTACTTC. This codes for CASSGAEETQYF.

The CDR3 nucleotides read TGTGCCAGCAGTGGGACAGGGGTAAACATTCAGTACTTC. Protein: CASSGTGVNIQYF. The gene calls are TRBV6-2 or TRBV6-3 and TRBJ2-4; 10 nucleotides align to TRBD1. V gave up 5 bases and J gave up 6 bases; unmatched junction bases: 1. Per germline, CDR1 MNHEY and CDR2 SVGEGT. The CDR3 is 13 residues long.

Worth noting for this clonotype: The CDR3 does not end in the conserved phenylalanine or tryptophan, so this is likely a read error. The V and J genes are TRBV6-5 and TRBJ1-6, with a tentative D call TRBD1 (5 bases). This CDR3 spans 14 amino acids. Germline loops: CDR1 MNHEY, CDR2 SVGAGI. V lost 4 bases to trimming and J lost 10 bases, with 14 bases between them. In nucleotides, the CDR3 is TGTGCCAGCAGTTCGGCAGGGAGGAGGTCACCCCTCCACTCC. Residues: CASSSAGRRSPLHS.

The chain links TRBV5-1 to TRBJ2-5; D is perhaps TRBD1 (5 bases). V was trimmed by 3 bases and J by 5 bases, leaving 11 bases between them. The CDR3 consists of 13 residues. From germline, CDR1 is SGHRS and CDR2 YFSETQ. The CDR3 sequence is CASSSAPGETQYF. In DNA form, the CDR3 reads TGCGCCAGCAGCTCAGCCCCAGGGGAGACCCAGTACTTC.

In its sample, this clonotype is medium-sized. V and J are TRBV27 and TRBJ2-2; TRBD1 agrees at 9 bases. The CDR3 consists of 13 residues. The germline V gene encodes CDR1 MNHEY and CDR2 SMNVEV (reference sequence). The trim removed 4 bases at V and 14 bases at J, leaving 8 bases unmatched. The CDR3 DNA reads as TGTGCCAGCAGTTATACGGGGACAGGGTCTCTGTTTTTT. Translating gives CASSYTGTGSLFF.

This chain connects TRBV5-4 to TRBJ2-3; possibly TRBD2 for D (5 bases). Trimming stripped 4 bases from V and 6 bases from J, with 21 bases between. CDR3 length equals 16 residues. Per germline, CDR1 SGHNT and CDR2 YYREEE (reference sequence). This CDR3 reads CASSQTGLTFGDTQYF. The CDR3 region has the DNA TGTGCCAGCAGCCAGACCGGACTTACTTTTGGGGATACGCAGTATTTT.

The rearrangement links TRBV18 to TRBJ2-5; TRBD2 agrees at 11 bases. Germline lookup yields CDR1 KGHSH and CDR2 LQKENI. The length of the CDR3 is 19 residues. Trimming at V came to 3 bases and at J to 2 bases, leaving 14 bases not matched to a gene. The DNA for the CDR3 is TGTGCCAGCTCACCCAGGACTAGCGGGCGCCTCCTCGGACAAGAGACCCAGTACTTC. It yields the protein CASSPRTSGRLLGQETQYF.

The table lists this clonotype with many counts. This chain connects TRBV27 to TRBJ2-3, with D tentatively TRBD1 (6 bases). The CDR3 has 13 amino acids. Trimming removed 5 bases from V and 2 bases from J, with 8 bases in between. Germline lookup yields CDR1 MNHEY and CDR2 SMNVEV (reference sequence). CDR3 loop: CASSGQNTDTQYF. CDR3 DNA sequence: TGTGCCAGCAGTGGACAGAACACAGATACGCAGTATTTT.